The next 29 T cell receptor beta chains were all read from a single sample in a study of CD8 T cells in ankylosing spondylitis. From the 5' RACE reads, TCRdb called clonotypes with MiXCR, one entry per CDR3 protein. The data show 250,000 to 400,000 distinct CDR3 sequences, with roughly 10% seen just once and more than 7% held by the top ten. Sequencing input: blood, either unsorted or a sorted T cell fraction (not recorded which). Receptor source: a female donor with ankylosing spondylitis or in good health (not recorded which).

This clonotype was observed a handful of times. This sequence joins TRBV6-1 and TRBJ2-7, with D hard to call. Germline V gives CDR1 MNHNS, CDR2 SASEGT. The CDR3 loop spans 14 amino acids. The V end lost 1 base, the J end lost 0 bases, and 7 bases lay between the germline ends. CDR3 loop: CASSEVSSSYEQYF. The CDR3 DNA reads TGTGCCAGCAGTGAAGTGTCCAGCTCCTACGAGCAGTACTTC.

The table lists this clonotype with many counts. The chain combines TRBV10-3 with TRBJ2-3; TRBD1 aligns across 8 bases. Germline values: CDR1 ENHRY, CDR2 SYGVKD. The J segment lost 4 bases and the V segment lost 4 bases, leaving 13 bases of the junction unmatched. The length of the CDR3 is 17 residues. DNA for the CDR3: TGTGCCATCAGTGGCGACAGCAGGGGGCATGGCGCAGATACGCAGTATTTT. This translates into CAISGDSRGHGADTQYF.

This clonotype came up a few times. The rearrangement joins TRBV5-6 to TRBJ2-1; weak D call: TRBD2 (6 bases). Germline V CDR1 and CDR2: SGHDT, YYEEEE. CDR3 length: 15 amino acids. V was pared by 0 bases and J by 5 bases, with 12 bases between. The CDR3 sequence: CASSLGAGRNNEQFF. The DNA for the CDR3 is TGTGCCAGCAGCTTGGGCGCAGGGAGGAACAATGAGCAGTTCTTC. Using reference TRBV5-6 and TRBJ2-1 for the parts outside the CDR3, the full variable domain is DAGVTQSPTHLIKTRGQQVTLRCSPKSGHDTVSWYQQALGQGPQFIFQYYEEEERQRGNFPDRFSGHQFPNYSSELNVNALLLGDSALYLCASSLGAGRNNEQFFGPGTRLTVL.

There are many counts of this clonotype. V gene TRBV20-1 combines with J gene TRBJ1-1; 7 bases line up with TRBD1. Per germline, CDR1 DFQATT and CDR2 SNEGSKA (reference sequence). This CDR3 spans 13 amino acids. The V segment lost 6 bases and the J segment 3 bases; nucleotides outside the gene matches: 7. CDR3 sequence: CSAKTGLDTEAFF. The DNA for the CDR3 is TGCAGTGCGAAGACAGGGCTGGACACTGAAGCTTTCTTT.

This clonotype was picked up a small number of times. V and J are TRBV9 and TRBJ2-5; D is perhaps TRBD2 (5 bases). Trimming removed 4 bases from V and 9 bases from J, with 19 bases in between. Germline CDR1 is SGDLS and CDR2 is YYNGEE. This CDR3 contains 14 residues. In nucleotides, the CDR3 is TGTGCCAGCAGCTCCCACGACCGGGATTCGGCCCAGTACTTC. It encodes CASSSHDRDSAQYF.

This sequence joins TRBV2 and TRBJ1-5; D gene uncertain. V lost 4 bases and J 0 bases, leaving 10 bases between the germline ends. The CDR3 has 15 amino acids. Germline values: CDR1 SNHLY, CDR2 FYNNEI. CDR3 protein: CASSVSPHSNQPQHF. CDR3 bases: TGTGCCAGCAGTGTTTCGCCCCATAGCAATCAGCCCCAGCATTTT.

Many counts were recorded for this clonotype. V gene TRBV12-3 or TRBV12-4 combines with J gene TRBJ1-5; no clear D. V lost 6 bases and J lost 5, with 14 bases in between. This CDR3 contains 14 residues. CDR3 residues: CASRGPSSHQPQHF. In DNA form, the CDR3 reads TGTGCCAGCAGGGGCCCCAGTTCCCATCAGCCCCAGCATTTT.

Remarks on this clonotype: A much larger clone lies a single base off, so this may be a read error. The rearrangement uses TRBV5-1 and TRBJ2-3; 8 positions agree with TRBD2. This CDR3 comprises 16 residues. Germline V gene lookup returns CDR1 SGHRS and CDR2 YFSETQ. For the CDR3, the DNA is TGCGCCACCAGCTTGGCCGTACGGGGGGGCCGGGATACGCAGTATTTT. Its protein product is CATSLAVRGGRDTQYF.

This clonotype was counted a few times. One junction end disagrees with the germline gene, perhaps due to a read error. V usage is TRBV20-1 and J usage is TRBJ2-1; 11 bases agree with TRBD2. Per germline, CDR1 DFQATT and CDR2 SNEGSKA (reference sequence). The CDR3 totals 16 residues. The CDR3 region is CCARDRSASGRNEQFF. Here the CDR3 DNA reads TGCTGTGCTAGAGATCGCTCGGCTAGCGGGAGGAATGAGCAGTTCTTC.

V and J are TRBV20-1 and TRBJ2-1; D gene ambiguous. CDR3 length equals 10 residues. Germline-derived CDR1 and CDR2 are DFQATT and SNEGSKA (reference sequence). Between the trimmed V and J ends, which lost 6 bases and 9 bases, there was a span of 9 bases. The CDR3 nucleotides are TGCAGTGCCTTCTTCGGTGAGCAGTTCTTC. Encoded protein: CSAFFGEQFF.

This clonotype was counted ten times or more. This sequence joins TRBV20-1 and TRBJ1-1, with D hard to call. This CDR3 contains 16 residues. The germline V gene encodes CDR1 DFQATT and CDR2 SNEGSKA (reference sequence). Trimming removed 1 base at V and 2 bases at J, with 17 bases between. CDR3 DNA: TGCAGTGCTAGAGCCCTTTGGGTGACAACTAACACTGAAGCTTTCTTT. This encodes CSARALWVTTNTEAFF.

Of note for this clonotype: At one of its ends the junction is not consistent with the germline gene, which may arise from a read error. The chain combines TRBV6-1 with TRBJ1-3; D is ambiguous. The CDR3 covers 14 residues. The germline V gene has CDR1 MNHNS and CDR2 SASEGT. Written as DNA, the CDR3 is TGTGCCAGCAAGGAGGGTTCTTCTGCAAACACCATATATTTT. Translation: CASKEGSSANTIYF.

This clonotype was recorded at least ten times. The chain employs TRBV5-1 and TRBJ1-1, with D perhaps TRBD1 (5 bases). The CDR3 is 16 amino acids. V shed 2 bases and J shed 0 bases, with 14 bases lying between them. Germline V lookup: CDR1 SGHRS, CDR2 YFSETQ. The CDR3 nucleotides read TGCGCCAGCAGCTTCCGGGGTGAGGGGATGAACACTGAAGCTTTCTTT. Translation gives CASSFRGEGMNTEAFF.

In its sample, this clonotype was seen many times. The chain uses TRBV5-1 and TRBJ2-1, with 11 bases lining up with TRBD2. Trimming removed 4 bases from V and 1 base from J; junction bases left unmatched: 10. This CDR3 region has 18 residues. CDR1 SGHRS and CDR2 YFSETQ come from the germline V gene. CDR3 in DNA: TGCGCCAGCAGCCTACCGACTAGCGGGGCCACATCCTACAATGAGCAGTTCTTC. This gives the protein CASSLPTSGATSYNEQFF.

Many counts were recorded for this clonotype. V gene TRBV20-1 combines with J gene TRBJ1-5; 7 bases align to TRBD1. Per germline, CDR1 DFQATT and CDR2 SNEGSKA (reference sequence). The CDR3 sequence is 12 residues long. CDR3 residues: CSSGGPNQPQHF. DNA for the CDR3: TGCAGCTCAGGGGGGCCTAATCAGCCCCAGCATTTT.

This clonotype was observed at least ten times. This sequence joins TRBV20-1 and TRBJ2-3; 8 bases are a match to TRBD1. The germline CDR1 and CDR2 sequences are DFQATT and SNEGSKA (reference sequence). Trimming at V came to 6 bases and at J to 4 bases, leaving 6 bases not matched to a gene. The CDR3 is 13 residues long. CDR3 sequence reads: CSARKTGADTQYF. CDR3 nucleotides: TGCAGTGCACGGAAGACAGGGGCAGATACGCAGTATTTT.

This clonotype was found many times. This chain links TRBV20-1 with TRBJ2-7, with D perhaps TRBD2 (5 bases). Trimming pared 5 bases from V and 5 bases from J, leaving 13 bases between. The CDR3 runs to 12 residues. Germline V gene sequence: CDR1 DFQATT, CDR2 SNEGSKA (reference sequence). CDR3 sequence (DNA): TGCAGTGCTGGACTCCGGGTGCACGAGCAGTACTTC. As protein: CSAGLRVHEQYF.

The DNA for the CDR3 is TGTGCCAGCAGTTTAGATGCTGGAAACACCATATATTTT. Its translation: CASSLDAGNTIYF. The V call is TRBV28, the J call TRBJ1-3; no definite D call. The V end lost 2 bases, the J end lost 2 bases, and 4 bases lay between the germline ends. The germline CDR1 and CDR2 sequences are MDHEN and SYDVKM. The CDR3 runs to 13 residues.

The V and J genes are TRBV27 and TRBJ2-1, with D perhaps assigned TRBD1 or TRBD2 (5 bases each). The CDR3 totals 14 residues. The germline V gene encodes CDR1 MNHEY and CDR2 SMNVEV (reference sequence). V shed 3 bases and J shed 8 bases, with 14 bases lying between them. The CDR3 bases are TGTGCCAGCAGTTTTTGGAAGGGGAGTGATGAGCAGTTCTTC. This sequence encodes CASSFWKGSDEQFF.

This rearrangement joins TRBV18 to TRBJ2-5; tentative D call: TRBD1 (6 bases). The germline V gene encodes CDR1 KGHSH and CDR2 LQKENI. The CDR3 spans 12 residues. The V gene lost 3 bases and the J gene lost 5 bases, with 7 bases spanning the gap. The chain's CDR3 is CASSPDRETQYF. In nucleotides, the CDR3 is TGTGCCAGCTCACCCGACAGGGAGACCCAGTACTTC.

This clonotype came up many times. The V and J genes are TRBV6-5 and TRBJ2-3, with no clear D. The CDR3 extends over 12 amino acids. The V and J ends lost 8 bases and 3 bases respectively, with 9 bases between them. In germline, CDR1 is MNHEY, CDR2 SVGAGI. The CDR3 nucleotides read TGTGCCAGCGCGGCTCCAACAGATACGCAGTATTTT. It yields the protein CASAAPTDTQYF.

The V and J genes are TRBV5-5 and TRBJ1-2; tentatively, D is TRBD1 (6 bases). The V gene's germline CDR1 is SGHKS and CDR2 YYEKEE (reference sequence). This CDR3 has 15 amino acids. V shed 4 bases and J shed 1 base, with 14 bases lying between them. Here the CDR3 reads CASSGGYRDNYGYTF. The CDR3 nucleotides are TGTGCCAGCAGCGGCGGTTACAGGGATAACTATGGCTACACCTTC. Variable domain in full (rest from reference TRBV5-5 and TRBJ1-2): DAGVTQSPTHLIKTRGQQVTLRCSPISGHKSVSWYQQVLGQGPQFIFQYYEKEERGRGNFPDRFSARQFPNYSSELNVNALLLGDSALYLCASSGGYRDNYGYTFGSGTRLTVV.

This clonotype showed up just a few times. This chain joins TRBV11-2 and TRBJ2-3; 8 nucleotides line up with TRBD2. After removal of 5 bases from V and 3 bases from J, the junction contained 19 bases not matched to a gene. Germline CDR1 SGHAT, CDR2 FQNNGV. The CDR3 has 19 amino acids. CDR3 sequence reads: CASSPARGGFGRGTDTQYF. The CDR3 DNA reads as TGTGCCAGCAGCCCGGCCCGCGGGGGGTTCGGGAGAGGGACAGATACGCAGTATTTT.

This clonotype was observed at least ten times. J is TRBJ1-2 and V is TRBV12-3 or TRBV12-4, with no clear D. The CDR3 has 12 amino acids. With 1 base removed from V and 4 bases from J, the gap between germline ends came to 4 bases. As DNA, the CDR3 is TGTGCCAGCAGTTTAGTCCCCTATGGCTACACCTTC. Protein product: CASSLVPYGYTF.

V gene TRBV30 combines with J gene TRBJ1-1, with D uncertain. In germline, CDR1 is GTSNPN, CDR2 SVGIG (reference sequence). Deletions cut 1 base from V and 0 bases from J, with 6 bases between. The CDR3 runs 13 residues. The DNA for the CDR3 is TGTGCCTGGAGTGGTAACCTGAACACTGAAGCTTTCTTT. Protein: CAWSGNLNTEAFF.

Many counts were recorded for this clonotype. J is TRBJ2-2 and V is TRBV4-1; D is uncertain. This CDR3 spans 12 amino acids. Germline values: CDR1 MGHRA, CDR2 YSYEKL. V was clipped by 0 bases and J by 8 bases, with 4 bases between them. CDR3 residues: CASSQEVGELFF. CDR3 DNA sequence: TGCGCCAGCAGCCAAGAAGTGGGGGAGCTGTTTTTT.

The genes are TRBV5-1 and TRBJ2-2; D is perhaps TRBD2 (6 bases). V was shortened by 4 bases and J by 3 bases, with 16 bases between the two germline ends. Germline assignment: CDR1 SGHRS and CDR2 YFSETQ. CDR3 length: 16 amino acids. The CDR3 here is CASSLRLGGDTGELFF. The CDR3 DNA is TGCGCCAGCAGCCTGAGACTAGGAGGCGACACCGGGGAGCTGTTTTTT.

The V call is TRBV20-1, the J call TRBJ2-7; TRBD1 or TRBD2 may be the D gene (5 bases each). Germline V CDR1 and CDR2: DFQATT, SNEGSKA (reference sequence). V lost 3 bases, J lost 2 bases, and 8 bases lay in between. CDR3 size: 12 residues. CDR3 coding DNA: TGCAGTGCTAGCGGGACCGCCTACGAGCAGTACTTC. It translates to CSASGTAYEQYF.

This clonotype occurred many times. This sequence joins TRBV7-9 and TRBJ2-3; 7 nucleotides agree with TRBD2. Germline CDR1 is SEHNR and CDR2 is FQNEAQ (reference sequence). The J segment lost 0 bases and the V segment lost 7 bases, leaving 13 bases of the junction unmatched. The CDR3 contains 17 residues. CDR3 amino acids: CASIPPPLAASTDTQYF. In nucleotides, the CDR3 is TGTGCCAGCATACCTCCACCTCTAGCGGCTAGCACAGATACGCAGTATTTT.